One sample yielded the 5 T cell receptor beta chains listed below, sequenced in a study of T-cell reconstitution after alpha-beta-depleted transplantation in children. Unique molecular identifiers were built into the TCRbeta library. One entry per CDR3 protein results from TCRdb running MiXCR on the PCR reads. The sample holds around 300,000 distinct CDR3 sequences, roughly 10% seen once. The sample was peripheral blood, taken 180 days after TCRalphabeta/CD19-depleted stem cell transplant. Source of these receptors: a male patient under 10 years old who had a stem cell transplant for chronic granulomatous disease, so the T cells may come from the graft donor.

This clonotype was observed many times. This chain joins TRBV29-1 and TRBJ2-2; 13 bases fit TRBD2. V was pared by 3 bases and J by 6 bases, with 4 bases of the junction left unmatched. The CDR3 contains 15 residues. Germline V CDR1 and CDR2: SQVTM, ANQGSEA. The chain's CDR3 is CSVEHTSGRAGELFF. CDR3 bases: TGCAGCGTTGAGCATACTAGCGGGAGGGCCGGGGAGCTGTTTTTT.

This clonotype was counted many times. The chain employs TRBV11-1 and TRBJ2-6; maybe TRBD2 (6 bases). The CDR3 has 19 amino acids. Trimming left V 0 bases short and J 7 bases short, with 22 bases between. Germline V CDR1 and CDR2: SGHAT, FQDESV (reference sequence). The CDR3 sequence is CASSLALGREAITANVLTF. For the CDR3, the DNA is TGTGCCAGCAGCTTAGCGCTGGGCAGGGAGGCCATTACAGCCAACGTCCTGACTTTC.

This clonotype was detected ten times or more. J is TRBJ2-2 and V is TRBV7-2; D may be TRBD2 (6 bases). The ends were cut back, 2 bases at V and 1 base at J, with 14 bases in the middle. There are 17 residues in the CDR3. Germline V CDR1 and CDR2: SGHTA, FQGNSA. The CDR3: CASSLSLLGGNTGELFF. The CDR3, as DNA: TGTGCCAGCAGCTTATCTCTTCTGGGGGGGAACACCGGGGAGCTGTTTTTT.

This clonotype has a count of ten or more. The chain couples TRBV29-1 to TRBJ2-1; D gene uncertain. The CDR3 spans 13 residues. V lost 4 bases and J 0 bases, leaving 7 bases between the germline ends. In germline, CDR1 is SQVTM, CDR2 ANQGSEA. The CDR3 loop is CSVVRLSYNEQFF. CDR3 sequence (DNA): TGCAGCGTTGTACGGCTCTCCTACAATGAGCAGTTCTTC.

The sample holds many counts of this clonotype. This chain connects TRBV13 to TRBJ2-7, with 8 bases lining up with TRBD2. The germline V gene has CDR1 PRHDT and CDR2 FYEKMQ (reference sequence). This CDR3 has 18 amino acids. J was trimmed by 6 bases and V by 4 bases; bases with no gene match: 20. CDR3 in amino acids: CASSSGGGIERELGEQYF. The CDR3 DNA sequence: TGTGCCAGCAGCTCCGGCGGGGGTATCGAGCGGGAGTTGGGCGAGCAGTACTTC. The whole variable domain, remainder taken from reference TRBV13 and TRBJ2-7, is AAGVIQSPRHLIKEKRETATLKCYPIPRHDTVYWYQQGPGQDPQFLISFYEKMQSDKGSIPDRFSAQQFSDYHSELNMSSLELGDSALYFCASSSGGGIERELGEQYFGPGTRLTVT.